These 28 T cell receptor beta chains were all obtained from the same sample, sequenced in a study of cytomegalovirus exposure and HLA in healthy donors. PCR used 60 Vbeta primers and 13 Jbeta primers. Clones were sequenced by immunoSEQ multiplex PCR, and TCRdb holds only the in-frame ones, with some missing. The sample records approximately 150,000 clones, roughly two thirds being singletons. Sequenced input: PBMCs. The source of these receptors is a woman aged 18-29 years in good health and CMV-seropositive.

The V call is TRBV7-9, the J call TRBJ1-6; D is possibly TRBD1 (5 bases). Looked up from germline, CDR1 is SEHNR and CDR2 is FQNEAQ (reference sequence). V dropped 5 bases and J dropped 7 bases, with 12 bases sitting between them. The CDR3 is made up of 14 amino acids. The CDR3 spells CASSIDGGNSPLHF. Written as DNA, the CDR3 is TGTGCCAGCAGCATCGACGGGGGGAATTCACCCCTCCACTTT.

The J gene is TRBJ2-7, the V gene TRBV10-1; D not resolved. V was shortened by 2 bases and J by 6 bases, with 11 bases between the two germline ends. The length of the CDR3 is 13 residues. Germline loops: CDR1 WNHNN, CDR2 SYGVQD (reference sequence). The CDR3 reads CASSEAGFSEQYF. CDR3 DNA: TGCGCCAGCAGTGAGGCCGGTTTCTCCGAGCAGTACTTC.

The chain carries TRBV7-2 and TRBJ2-7; the D gene is possibly TRBD1 (5 bases). Trimming took 3 bases from V and 3 from J, leaving 6 bases between them. Germline CDR1 SGHTA, CDR2 FQGNSA. The CDR3 contains 12 residues. The CDR3 DNA reads as TGTGCCAGCAGCTTCACAGGCTACGAGCAGTACTTC. This encodes CASSFTGYEQYF. The variable domain in full, completed from reference TRBV7-2 and TRBJ2-7, reads GAGVSQSPSNKVTEKGKDVELRCDPISGHTALYWYRQSLGQGLEFLIYFQGNSAPDKSGLPSDRFSAERTGGSVSTLTIQRTQQEDSAVYLCASSFTGYEQYFGPGTRLTVT.

The chain recombines TRBV7-3 with TRBJ2-7, with 9 bases that match TRBD1. CDR3 size: 17 residues. Germline trimming cut 5 bases from V and 3 bases from J; bases unmatched to any gene: 14. The V gene's germline CDR1 is SGHTA and CDR2 FQGTGA. The CDR3 DNA is TGTGCCAGCAGCCACCCATATACCCGGGGACAGGGCTACGAGCAGTACTTC. As protein: CASSHPYTRGQGYEQYF.

The chain uses TRBV29-1 and TRBJ2-1; tentatively, D is TRBD2 (5 bases). Germline V gene sequence: CDR1 SQVTM, CDR2 ANQGSEA. V lost 4 bases and J 3 bases, leaving 19 bases between the germline ends. The CDR3 loop spans 16 amino acids. The CDR3 DNA reads as TGCAGCGTTGTTAGAGCGAGGCGGGCGAGCTACAATGAGCAGTTCTTC. It is translated as CSVVRARRASYNEQFF.

This chain joins TRBV6-6 and TRBJ2-3; the D is unclear. V shed 6 bases and J shed 4 bases, with 8 bases lying between them. This CDR3 has 12 residues. Germline CDR1 is MNHNY and CDR2 is SVGAGI (reference sequence). The CDR3 loop is CASSPMADTQYF. For the CDR3, the DNA is TGTGCCAGCAGCCCTATGGCAGATACGCAGTATTTT.

This clone turned up a few times. The genes are TRBV21-1 and TRBJ1-3; the table gives TRBD1 as D, unverified against the DNA. TRBV21-1 is noted as a pseudogene. This CDR3 comprises 15 residues. The CDR3 nucleotides read TGTGCCAGCAGCAAAGGAGGGGACAGGGGGAACACCATATATTTT. Translated: CASSKGGDRGNTIYF.

This chain connects TRBV28 to TRBJ2-7, with 7 bases identical to TRBD2. The CDR3 sequence is 15 residues long. J gave up 2 bases and V 4 bases, and 8 bases lay outside the gene matches. Germline CDR1 is MDHEN and CDR2 is SYDVKM. The CDR3 region is CASSSPSGEAYEQYF. The CDR3 DNA is TGTGCCAGCAGTTCCCCTAGCGGCGAAGCCTACGAGCAGTACTTC. The variable domain in full, completed from reference TRBV28 and TRBJ2-7, reads DVKVTQSSRYLVKRTGEKVFLECVQDMDHENMFWYRQDPGLGLRLIYFSYDVKMKEKGDIPEGYSVSREKKERFSLILESASTNQTSMYLCASSSPSGEAYEQYFGPGTRLTVT.

V gene TRBV6-5 combines with J gene TRBJ1-2; D unclear. CDR3 length equals 15 residues. CDR1 is MNHEY and CDR2 is SVGAGI in the germline V gene. Trimming left V 6 bases short and J 6 bases short, with 20 bases between. CDR3 sequence: CASSLIGGLGNGYTF. CDR3 DNA: TGTGCCAGCAGCCTCATCGGAGGGCTCGGGAATGGCTACACCTTC.

The genes are TRBV19 and TRBJ1-1; D unclear. This CDR3 has 13 amino acids. The germline CDR1 and CDR2 sequences are LNHDA and SQIVND (reference sequence). Trimming left V 7 bases short and J 0 bases short, with 9 bases between. CDR3 amino acids: CASTLSVNTEAFF. The CDR3 DNA is TGTGCCAGTACCCTGAGTGTGAACACTGAAGCTTTCTTT.

CDR3 loop: CASRTGGTDTQYF. In DNA form, the CDR3 reads TGTGCCAGCAGGACAGGGGGCACAGATACGCAGTATTTT. V is TRBV6-1 and J is TRBJ2-3, with 8 bases identical to TRBD1. V lost 6 bases and J lost 1; bases outside the gene matches: 0. Looked up from germline, CDR1 is MNHNS and CDR2 is SASEGT. The CDR3 runs 13 residues.

V is TRBV11-2 and J is TRBJ2-2; weak D call: TRBD2 (6 bases). Per germline, CDR1 SGHAT and CDR2 FQNNGV. The CDR3 is made up of 15 amino acids. Trimming shortened V by 3 bases and J by 3 bases, and 11 bases separated the two germline ends. The CDR3 loop is CASSFWDSDTGELFF. In nucleotides, the CDR3 is TGTGCCAGCAGCTTTTGGGACTCCGACACCGGGGAGCTGTTTTTT.

The J gene is TRBJ2-7, the V gene TRBV4-1; maybe TRBD1 (5 bases). This CDR3 comprises 15 residues. Germline V gene data show CDR1 as MGHRA and CDR2 as YSYEKL. The germline V and J ends were trimmed by 1 base and 1 base, with 11 bases remaining between them. The CDR3 sequence is CASSQADSRSYEQYF. The CDR3 region has the DNA TGCGCCAGCAGCCAAGCCGACAGTCGGTCCTACGAGCAGTACTTC.

The chain uses TRBV6-5 and TRBJ1-1; no reliable D call. Germline V gene sequence: CDR1 MNHEY, CDR2 SVGAGI. The CDR3 spans 13 residues. V was cut by 6 bases and J by 10 bases, with 18 bases left in between. CDR3 region: CASSYAPLSVAFF. Here the CDR3 DNA reads TGTGCCAGCAGCTACGCCCCTCTATCGGTAGCTTTCTTT.

This clone was detected a few times. This chain connects TRBV7-9 to TRBJ2-5; 8 nucleotides agree with TRBD1. The closer fit of TRBJ2-7 to the DNA end suggests the J call may be wrong. From germline, CDR1 is SEHNR and CDR2 FQNEAQ (reference sequence). The CDR3 sequence is 14 residues long. This CDR3 reads CASSLGTGFIEQYF. CDR3 in DNA: TGTGCCAGCAGCTTAGGGACAGGGTTTATCGAGCAGTACTTC.

This chain links TRBV27 with TRBJ2-6; tentatively, D is TRBD1 (5 bases). The V end lost 1 base, the J end lost 2 bases, and 6 bases lay between the germline ends. Germline V gene data show CDR1 as MNHEY and CDR2 as SMNVEV (reference sequence). The CDR3 sequence is 15 residues long. The CDR3 spells CASSLLGAGANVLTF. CDR3 coding DNA: TGTGCCAGCAGTTTATTAGGGGCTGGGGCCAACGTCCTGACTTTC.

This clone has only a few counts. The V and J genes are TRBV5-5 and TRBJ1-2; the match to TRBD1 covers 7 bases. Germline-derived CDR1 and CDR2 are SGHKS and YYEKEE (reference sequence). Trimming at V came to 0 bases and at J to 4 bases, leaving 9 bases not matched to a gene. The length of the CDR3 is 16 residues. The CDR3 region has the DNA TGTGCCAGCAGCTTGGCCTTGGACAGGAGCGTCTATGGCTACACCTTC. This gives the protein CASSLALDRSVYGYTF. The variable domain in full, completed from reference TRBV5-5 and TRBJ1-2, reads DAGVTQSPTHLIKTRGQQVTLRCSPISGHKSVSWYQQVLGQGPQFIFQYYEKEERGRGNFPDRFSARQFPNYSSELNVNALLLGDSALYLCASSLALDRSVYGYTFGSGTRLTVV.

This clone was seen only once. CDR3 nucleotides: TGTGCCAGCAGCTCACCTACGGGGGGGTCAGCCTCTTACGAGCAGTACTTC. It is translated as CASSSPTGGSASYEQYF. The J gene is TRBJ2-7, the V gene TRBV7-6; 8 bases map to TRBD2. Germline lookup yields CDR1 SGHVS and CDR2 FNYEAQ. The CDR3 covers 17 residues. V shed 4 bases and J 4 bases; nucleotides not matched to a gene: 15.

The rearrangement uses TRBV15 and TRBJ2-1; TRBD2 aligns across 12 bases. Germline CDR1 LNHNV, CDR2 YYDKDF (reference sequence). The CDR3 runs to 16 residues. With V trimmed by 0 bases and J by 6 bases, 3 bases remained unmatched. The CDR3 DNA reads as TGTGCCACCAGCAGAGATCGACTAGCGGGAGTCAATGAGCAGTTCTTC. Translation gives CATSRDRLAGVNEQFF. Complete variable domain (other parts from reference TRBV15 and TRBJ2-1): DAMVIQNPRYQVTQFGKPVTLSCSQTLNHNVMYWYQQKSSQAPKLLFHYYDKDFNNEADTPDNFQSRRPNTSFCFLDIRSPGLGDTAMYLCATSRDRLAGVNEQFFGPGTRLTVL.

V is TRBV5-1 and J is TRBJ2-6; no reliable D call. Trimming pared 2 bases from V and 0 bases from J, leaving 12 bases between. The CDR3 loop spans 17 amino acids. The germline gives CDR1 SGHRS, CDR2 YFSETQ. The CDR3 here is CASSFFPLSSGANVLTF. For the CDR3, the DNA is TGCGCCAGCAGCTTTTTCCCTCTTAGCTCTGGGGCCAACGTCCTGACTTTC.

This clone was picked up one time. This rearrangement joins TRBV7-3 to TRBJ1-1; D is uncertain. The CDR3 runs 13 residues. In germline, CDR1 is SGHTA, CDR2 FQGTGA. The V end lost 0 bases, the J end lost 5 bases, and 7 bases lay between the germline ends. The CDR3 protein is CASSLTKETEAFF. The CDR3 region has the DNA TGTGCCAGCAGCTTAACGAAAGAGACTGAAGCTTTCTTT. Complete variable domain (other parts from reference TRBV7-3 and TRBJ1-1): GAGVSQTPSNKVTEKGKYVELRCDPISGHTALYWYRQSLGQGPEFLIYFQGTGAADDSGLPNDRFFAVRPEGSVSTLKIQRTERGDSAVYLCASSLTKETEAFFGQGTRLTVV.

The J gene is TRBJ2-3, the V gene TRBV5-1; 8 bases map to TRBD2. The germline V gene has CDR1 SGHRS and CDR2 YFSETQ. The CDR3 is 15 residues long. J lost 0 bases, V lost 0 bases, and 0 bases had no gene match. The CDR3 DNA is TGCGCCAGCAGCTTGGTAGCGGGAAGCACAGATACGCAGTATTTT. Amino acid sequence: CASSLVAGSTDTQYF.

The chain links TRBV5-1 to TRBJ2-1; tentative D call: TRBD2 (6 bases). Germline CDR1 reads SGHRS; CDR2 reads YFSETQ. The V end lost 4 bases, the J end lost 0 bases, and 20 bases lay between the germline ends. The CDR3 length is 18 residues. Here the CDR3 DNA reads TGCGCCAGCAGCGTCTGGGGGGTGCGGGGCAACTCCTACAATGAGCAGTTCTTC. Protein: CASSVWGVRGNSYNEQFF.

The CDR3 loop reads CASSQMTGSGNTIYF. As DNA, the CDR3 is TGTGCCAGCAGCCAAATGACAGGCTCTGGAAACACCATATATTTT. The V gene is TRBV4-2, the J gene TRBJ1-3, with D perhaps matching TRBD1 (6 bases). This CDR3 region has 15 residues. V was shortened by 2 bases and J by 0 bases, with 8 bases between the two germline ends. CDR1 and CDR2 from the germline V gene are LGHNA and YNFKEQ.

In this sample, this clone turned up a few times. V is TRBV7-9 and J is TRBJ2-5, with 11 bases that match TRBD2. Trimming at V came to 4 bases and at J to 4 bases, leaving 5 bases not matched to a gene. CDR1 SEHNR and CDR2 FQNEAQ come from the germline V gene (reference sequence). CDR3 length: 15 residues. The DNA of the CDR3 is TGTGCCAGCAGCTCGACTAGCGGGATGGGAGAGACCCAGTACTTC. Residues: CASSSTSGMGETQYF.

This clone was recorded only once. This rearrangement joins TRBV18 to TRBJ2-1, with D possibly matching TRBD1 (5 bases). The germline V gene encodes CDR1 KGHSH and CDR2 LQKENI. V lost 3 bases and J 5 bases, leaving 11 bases between the germline ends. This CDR3 spans 14 amino acids. In DNA form, the CDR3 reads TGTGCCAGCTCACCTCGGACAAGCAACAATGAGCAGTTCTTC. It specifies CASSPRTSNNEQFF.

This clone was observed a single time. V usage is TRBV5-1 and J usage is TRBJ2-1; D may be TRBD2 (6 bases). CDR1 and CDR2 from the germline V gene are SGHRS and YFSETQ. The CDR3 is 16 amino acids. Trimming shortened V by 0 bases and J by 4 bases, and 14 bases separated the two germline ends. CDR3 loop: CASSLATPGDYNEQFF. CDR3 bases: TGCGCCAGCAGCTTGGCGACGCCGGGGGATTACAATGAGCAGTTCTTC.

The chain is built from TRBV19 and TRBJ2-1; 7 nucleotides match TRBD1. Germline assignment: CDR1 LNHDA and CDR2 SQIVND (reference sequence). CDR3 length equals 15 residues. V lost 3 bases and J lost 4; bases outside the gene matches: 6. CDR3 sequence reads: CASSIRTGRYNEQFF. Here the CDR3 DNA reads TGTGCCAGTAGTATTAGGACAGGTCGATACAATGAGCAGTTCTTC. The whole variable domain, remainder taken from reference TRBV19 and TRBJ2-1, is DGGITQSPKYLFRKEGQNVTLSCEQNLNHDAMYWYRQDPGQGLRLIYYSQIVNDFQKGDIAEGYSVSREKKESFPLTVTSAQKNPTAFYLCASSIRTGRYNEQFFGPGTRLTVL.